This T cell receptor beta chain was recovered during a study of vaccination and CD4 T cells after COVID-19. The sample holds a few counts of this clonotype. Its antigen remains unidentified. One junction end does not reproduce the germline sequence, and a read error may be involved. Germline loops: CDR1 DFQATT, CDR2 SNEGSKA (reference sequence). The CDR3 is made up of 16 amino acids. Cultured CD4+ T-cell DNA underwent Oncomine TCR Beta short-read sequencing. TCRdb processed the PCR reads anew with MiXCR; each CDR3 protein has one entry. Counted here are approximately 14,000 distinct CDR3 sequences, more than 40% occurring once; the ten biggest clones make up approximately 12%. The treatment: roughly ten-day PBMC culture with coronavirus spike peptide pools or control peptides (ViraFEST assay). Following a culture period (around nine days), negative selection was used to isolate CD4+ T cells.

The origin of this receptor is a human donor who had recovered from COVID-19. The chain carries TRBV20-1 and TRBJ2-7, with 8 bases that match TRBD2. The source material was CD4+ T cells from blood, cultured in vitro. The CDR3 is CSARGPGAGGAKEQYF. The CDR3 DNA sequence: TGCAGTGCCAGAGGGCCCGGTGCGGGGGGTGCTAAAGAGCAGTACTTC.